This T cell receptor beta chain is drawn from a study of T-cell reconstitution after alpha-beta-depleted transplantation in children (TCRdb year 2016). Concerning the study at large: Using TCR repertoire profiling, the study quantitatively followed how T-cell immune reconstitution unfolded in children after TCRalphabeta/CD19-depleted allogeneic hematopoietic cell transplantation. Study-wide findings and limitations: The frequencies of hyperexpanded clones fell over the following months, and after one year, T-cell counts and TCRbeta diversity were mostly attributed to newly produced T cells. The high TCRbeta diversity at day 60 in some patients was ascribed to recipient T cells and intrathymic progenitors that had survived conditioning. Apparently early alphabetaT-cell count recovery about two months after transplant reportedly relied on only several hundred rapidly expanded clones derived from non-depleted graft cells.

The treatment or condition label, read with the paper, signifies: allogeneic hematopoietic cell transplantation with graft depleted of TCRalphabeta T cells and CD19 B cells. TCRalphabeta/CD19-depleted allogeneic hematopoietic cell grafts were given to the transplant recipients, all of whom were children. This clonotype turned up a few times. Its antigen specificity is not known. Per-base qualities were not stored, and no clone one base away is much larger. The germline V gene encodes CDR1 SGHRS and CDR2 YFSETQ. V sheds 1 base and J sheds 0 bases, leaving 8 bases between their ends. Inclusive of the bounding cysteine and phenylalanine, the CDR3 is 14 residues long. The DNA shown is the 42-base CDR3, in frame from base 1. Libraries were prepared through PCR. Sequencing took place on an Illumina HiSeq 2500. TCR libraries were prepared with molecular barcoding, using unique molecular identifiers to normalize TCRbeta repertoire quantification. The raw public data were reprocessed by TCRdb itself: fastp quality trimming at Q25, MiXCR clonotype calling, in-frame beta chains only. Rows with one shared CDR3 protein collapse into an entry with the most common genes and DNA. This sample gives about a million distinct CDR3 sequences in total; roughly 31% of them show up just once. Jointly, the top ten make up about 28% of the sample.

This chain is built from TRBV5-1 and TRBJ2-7, with the D gene not clear enough to name. This TCR derives from a boy less than two years old who had a stem cell transplant for SCID, so the T cells may come from the graft donor. This material consisted of PBMCs, mostly from graft donor cells, taken 360 days after TCRalphabeta/CD19-depleted stem cell transplant. The CDR3 region: CASSLTVASYEQYF. The DNA sequence is TGCGCCAGCAGCTTGACCGTCGCCTCCTACGAGCAGTACTTC.